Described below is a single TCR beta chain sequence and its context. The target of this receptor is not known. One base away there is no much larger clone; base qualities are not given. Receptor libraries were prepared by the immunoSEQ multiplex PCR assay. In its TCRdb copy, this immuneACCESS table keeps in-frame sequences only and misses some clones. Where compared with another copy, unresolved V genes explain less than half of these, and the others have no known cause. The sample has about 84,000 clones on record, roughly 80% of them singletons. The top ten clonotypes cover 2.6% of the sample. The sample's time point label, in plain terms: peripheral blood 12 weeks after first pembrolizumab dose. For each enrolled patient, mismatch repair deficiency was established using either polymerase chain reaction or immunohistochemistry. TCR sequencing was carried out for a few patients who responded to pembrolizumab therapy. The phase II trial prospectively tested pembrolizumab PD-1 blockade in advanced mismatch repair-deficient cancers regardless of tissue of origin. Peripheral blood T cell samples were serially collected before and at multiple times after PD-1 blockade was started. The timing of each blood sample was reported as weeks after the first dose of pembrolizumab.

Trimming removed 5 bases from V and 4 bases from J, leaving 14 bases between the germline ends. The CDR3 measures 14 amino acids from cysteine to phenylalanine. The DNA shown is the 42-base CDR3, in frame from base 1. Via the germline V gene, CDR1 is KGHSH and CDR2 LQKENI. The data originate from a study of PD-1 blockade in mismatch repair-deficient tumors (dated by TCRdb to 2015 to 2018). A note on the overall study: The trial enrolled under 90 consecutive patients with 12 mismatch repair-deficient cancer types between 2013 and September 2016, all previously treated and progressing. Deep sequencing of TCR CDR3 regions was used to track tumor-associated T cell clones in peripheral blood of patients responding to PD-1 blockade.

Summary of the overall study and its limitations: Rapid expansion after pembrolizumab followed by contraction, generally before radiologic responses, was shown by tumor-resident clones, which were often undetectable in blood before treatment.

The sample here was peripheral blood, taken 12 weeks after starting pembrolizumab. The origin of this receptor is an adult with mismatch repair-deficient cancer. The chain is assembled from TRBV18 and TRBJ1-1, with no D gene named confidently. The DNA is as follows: TGTGCCAGCTCAGGTCCCTTTGCTGGCACTGAAGCTTTCTTT. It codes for CASSGPFAGTEAFF.